The rows below give T cell receptor beta chains drawn from one sample of a study of blood T cell repertoires in COVID-19. Assay: immunoSEQ multiplex PCR; the TCRdb copy retains only in-frame clones and omits some. The data contain around 470,000 clones, roughly nine tenths of them singletons. Sequenced material: peripheral blood. The receptor source for this set is a man aged 18 to 35 with COVID-19, enrolled during active disease. The CDR3 runs from the conserved cysteine through the conserved F or W. D genes are given only for firm matches. Only some rows state a clone size, as once, few, many or a class for expanded clones.

j_gene,d_gene,abundance,len,v_gene,CDR3aa,CDR3nt
TRBJ2-5,-,-,12,TRBV2,CASSVRGETQYF,TGTGCCAGCAGTGTTCGGGGGGAGACCCAGTACTTC
TRBJ2-2,-,few,15,TRBV12-5,CASGSPGQNTGELFF,TGTGCTAGTGGTTCCCCGGGACAGAACACCGGGGAGCTGTTTTTT
TRBJ2-3,TRBD2,-,17,TRBV4-2,CASSQVRAGGNSDTQYF,TGTGCCAGCAGCCAAGTCAGAGCGGGAGGGAACAGCGATACGCAGTATTTT
TRBJ2-3,TRBD2,-,14,TRBV7-6,CASTQTSEGDTQYF,TGTGCCAGCACCCAGACTAGCGAGGGGGATACGCAGTATTTT
TRBJ2-1,-,-,15,TRBV13,CASSLGVALANEQFF,TGTGCCAGCAGCTTAGGGGTAGCGCTAGCCAATGAGCAGTTCTTC
TRBJ2-7,TRBD2,-,18,TRBV10-2,CASRATWTSGSSNREQYF,TGCGCCAGCAGAGCAACTTGGACTAGCGGGAGCTCAAATCGCGAGCAGTACTTC
TRBJ1-4,TRBD1,-,17,TRBV5-6,CASSLYGTGAGNEKLFF,TGTGCCAGCAGCTTGTATGGGACAGGGGCCGGTAATGAAAAACTGTTTTTT
TRBJ2-7,TRBD1,-,15,TRBV3-1/TRBV3-2,CASSQDITGADEQYF,TGTGCCAGCAGCCAAGATATAACAGGGGCCGACGAGCAGTACTTC
TRBJ2-7,-,-,13,TRBV7-3,CASSLNPAYEQYF,TGTGCCAGCAGCTTAAATCCGGCCTACGAGCAGTACTTC
TRBJ1-6,-,-,14,TRBV7-2,CASSSPVAGPPLHF,TGTGCCAGCAGCTCCCCCGTTGCTGGGCCACCCCTCCACTTT
TRBJ1-2,-,-,14,TRBV6-5,CASSTEGPNYGYTF,TGTGCCAGCTCGACGGAGGGGCCTAACTATGGCTACACCTTC
TRBJ1-6,TRBD1,-,16,TRBV19,CASSTLTGVLNSPLHF,TGTGCCAGTAGTACTCTAACAGGGGTTTTGAATTCACCCCTCCACTTT
TRBJ2-7,-,-,13,TRBV10-2,CASSGGPVYEQYF,TGCGCCAGCAGTGGGGGGCCGGTCTACGAGCAGTACTTC
TRBJ1-2,TRBD1,once,13,TRBV3-1/TRBV3-2,CASSNRGSFGYTF,TGTGCCAGCAGTAACAGGGGGAGTTTTGGCTACACCTTC
TRBJ2-5,TRBD2,-,16,TRBV11-2,CASSISGRAYLETQYF,TGTGCCAGCAGCATAAGCGGGAGGGCCTATTTGGAGACCCAGTACTTC
TRBJ2-7,TRBD2,few,17,TRBV14,CASSQVVTSGRKYEQYF,TGTGCCAGCAGCCAAGTGGTAACTAGCGGGAGGAAATACGAGCAGTACTTC
TRBJ2-2,-,-,16,TRBV7-9,CASSPRGSRNTGELFF,TGTGCCAGCAGCCCCCGGGGTAGCAGAAACACCGGGGAGCTGTTTTTT
TRBJ1-6,-,-,14,TRBV6-5,CASRTRQGNSPLHF,TGTGCCAGCAGGACTAGACAAGGGAATTCACCCCTCCACTTT
TRBJ1-1,-,-,14,TRBV25-1,CASSEAGVGTEAFF,TGTGCCAGCAGTGAAGCAGGGGTAGGCACTGAAGCTTTCTTT
TRBJ2-7,TRBD2,-,15,TRBV29-1,CSARNSGTSSYEQYF,TGCAGCGCTCGAAACTCCGGGACTAGCAGCTACGAGCAGTACTTC
TRBJ2-3,-,-,15,TRBV10-3,CATRWGQIGTDTQYF,TGTGCCACGCGGTGGGGGCAAATAGGCACAGATACGCAGTATTTT
TRBJ2-2,-,-,13,TRBV29-1,CSVVNLHTGELFF,TGCAGCGTTGTAAACTTACACACCGGGGAGCTGTTTTTT
TRBJ2-7,TRBD1,-,15,TRBV6-5,CASRYRDRVFDEQYF,TGTGCCAGCAGGTACCGGGACAGGGTGTTCGACGAGCAGTACTTC
TRBJ1-2,-,few,10,TRBV12-3/TRBV12-4,CASSLYGYTF,TGTGCCAGCAGCCTCTATGGCTACACCTTC
TRBJ1-2,TRBD1,-,15,TRBV15,CATSTPTGGPNGYTF,TGTGCCACCAGCACCCCGACAGGGGGACCTAACGGCTACACCTTC
TRBJ1-1,-,once,12,TRBV11-2,CASSLEQGRAFF,TGTGCCAGCAGCTTAGAACAGGGTCGAGCTTTCTTT
TRBJ2-7,-,-,16,TRBV18,CASSPGQSGSSYEQYF,TGTGCCAGCTCACCGGGTCAGAGCGGTAGCTCCTACGAGCAGTACTTC
TRBJ1-2,-,-,15,TRBV4-1,CASSRSRDKLGGYTF,TGCGCCAGCAGCCGATCGAGGGACAAGCTCGGAGGCTACACCTTC
TRBJ1-6,-,few,15,TRBV7-9,CASSAGTVTNSPLHF,TGTGCCAGCAGCGCGGGGACGGTAACCAATTCACCCCTCCACTTT
TRBJ2-7,-,once,15,TRBV6-1,CASSEIWYGGYEQYF,TGTGCCAGCAGTGAAATATGGTACGGGGGCTACGAGCAGTACTTC
TRBJ1-5,-,-,13,TRBV2,CASSEVLNQPQHF,TGTGCCAGCAGTGAAGTATTGAATCAGCCCCAGCATTTT
TRBJ2-5,-,-,18,TRBV1,CTSSQDRQLAGGLETQYF,TGCACCAGCAGCCAAGACCGGCAACTAGCGGGGGGGCTGGAGACCCAGTACTTC
TRBJ1-1,-,-,13,TRBV12-3/TRBV12-4,CASRLTAYTEAFF,TGTGCCAGCAGGCTGACAGCTTACACTGAAGCTTTCTTT
TRBJ2-5,-,-,14,TRBV11-2,CASSLRQAQETQYF,TGTGCCAGCAGCTTAAGACAGGCCCAAGAGACCCAGTACTTC